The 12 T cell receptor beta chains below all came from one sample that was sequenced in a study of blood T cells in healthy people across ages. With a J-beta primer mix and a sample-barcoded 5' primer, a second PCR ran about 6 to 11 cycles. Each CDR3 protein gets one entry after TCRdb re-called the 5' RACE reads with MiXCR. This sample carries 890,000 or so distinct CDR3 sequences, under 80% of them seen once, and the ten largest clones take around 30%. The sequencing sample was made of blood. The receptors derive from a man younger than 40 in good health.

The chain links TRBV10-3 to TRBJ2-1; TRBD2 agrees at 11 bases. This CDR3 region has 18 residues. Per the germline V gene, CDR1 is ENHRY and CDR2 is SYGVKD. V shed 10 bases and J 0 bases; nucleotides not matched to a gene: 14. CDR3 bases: TGTGCCAGCACTAGCGGGGGTAATCCTGACGGCTCCTACAATGAGCAGTTCTTC. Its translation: CASTSGGNPDGSYNEQFF.

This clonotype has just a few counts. The CDR3 DNA is TGTGCCAGCAGCTTAGAAACAGGGGCCCTCGACAGCACAGATACGCAGTATTTT. Protein: CASSLETGALDSTDTQYF. The rearrangement joins TRBV7-9 to TRBJ2-3; 7 bases match TRBD1. Germline trimming cut 1 base from V and 0 bases from J; bases unmatched to any gene: 10. This CDR3 region has 18 residues. Germline CDR1 and CDR2: SEHNR and FQNEAQ (reference sequence).

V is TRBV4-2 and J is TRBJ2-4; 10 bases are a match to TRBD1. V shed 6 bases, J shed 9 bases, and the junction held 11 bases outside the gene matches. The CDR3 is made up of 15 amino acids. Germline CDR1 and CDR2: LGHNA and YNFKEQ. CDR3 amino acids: CASRHLKDRGGIQYF. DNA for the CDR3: TGTGCCAGCAGACATCTAAAGGACAGGGGGGGCATTCAGTACTTC.

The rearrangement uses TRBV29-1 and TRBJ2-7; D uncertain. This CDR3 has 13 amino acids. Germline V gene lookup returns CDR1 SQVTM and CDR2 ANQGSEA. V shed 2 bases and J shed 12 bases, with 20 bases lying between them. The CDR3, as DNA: TGCAGCGTTGAACCCACGGTTGGTCACCTGCGGTACTTC. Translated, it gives CSVEPTVGHLRYF.

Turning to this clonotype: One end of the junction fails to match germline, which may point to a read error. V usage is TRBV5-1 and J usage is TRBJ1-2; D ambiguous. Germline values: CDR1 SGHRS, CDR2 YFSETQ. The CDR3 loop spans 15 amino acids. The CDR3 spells CASSLDGKPNYGYTF. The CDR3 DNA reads TGCGCCAGTAGCTTGGATGGGAAACCTAACTATGGCTACACCTTC.

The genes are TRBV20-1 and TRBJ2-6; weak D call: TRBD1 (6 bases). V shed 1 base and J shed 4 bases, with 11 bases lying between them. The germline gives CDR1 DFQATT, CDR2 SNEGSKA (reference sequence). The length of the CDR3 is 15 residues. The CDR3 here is CSARGRGAGANVLTF. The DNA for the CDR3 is TGCAGTGCTAGAGGCAGGGGAGCAGGGGCCAACGTCCTGACTTTC.

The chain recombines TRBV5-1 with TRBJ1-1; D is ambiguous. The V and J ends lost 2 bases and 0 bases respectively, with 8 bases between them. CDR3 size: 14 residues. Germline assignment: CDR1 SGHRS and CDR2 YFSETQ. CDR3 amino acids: CASSFGLVNTEAFF. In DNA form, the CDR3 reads TGCGCCAGCAGCTTCGGGCTAGTGAACACTGAAGCTTTCTTT.

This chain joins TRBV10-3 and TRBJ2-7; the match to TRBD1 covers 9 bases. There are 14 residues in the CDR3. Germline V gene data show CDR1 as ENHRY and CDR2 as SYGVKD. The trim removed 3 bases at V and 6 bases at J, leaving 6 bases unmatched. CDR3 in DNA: TGTGCCATCAGTGACCCGGACAGGGGTACCGAGCAGTACTTC. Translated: CAISDPDRGTEQYF.

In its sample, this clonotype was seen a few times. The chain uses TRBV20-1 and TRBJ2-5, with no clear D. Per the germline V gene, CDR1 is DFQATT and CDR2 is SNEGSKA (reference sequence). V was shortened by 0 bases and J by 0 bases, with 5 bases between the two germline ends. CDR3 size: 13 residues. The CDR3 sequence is CSARDWDQETQYF. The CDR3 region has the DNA TGCAGTGCTAGAGATTGGGACCAAGAGACCCAGTACTTC.

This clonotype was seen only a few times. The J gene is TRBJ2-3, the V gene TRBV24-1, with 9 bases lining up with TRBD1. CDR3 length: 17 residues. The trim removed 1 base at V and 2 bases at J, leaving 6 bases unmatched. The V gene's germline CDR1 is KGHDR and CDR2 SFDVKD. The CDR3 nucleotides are TGTGCCACCAGTGATTTCACCGGGACAGGGAACACAGATACGCAGTATTTT. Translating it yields CATSDFTGTGNTDTQYF.

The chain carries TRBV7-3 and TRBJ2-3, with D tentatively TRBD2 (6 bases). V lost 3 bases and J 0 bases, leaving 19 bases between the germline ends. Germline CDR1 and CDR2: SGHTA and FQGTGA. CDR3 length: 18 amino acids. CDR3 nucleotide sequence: TGTGCCAGCAGCTTCGCCAGGGAGGTTGGGGATAGCACAGATACGCAGTATTTT. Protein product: CASSFAREVGDSTDTQYF.

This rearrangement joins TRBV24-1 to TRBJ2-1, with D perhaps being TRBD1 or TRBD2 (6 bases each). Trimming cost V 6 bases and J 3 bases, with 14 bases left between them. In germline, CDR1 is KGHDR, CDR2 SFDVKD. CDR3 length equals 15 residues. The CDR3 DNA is TGTGCCACCAGTAGGGGGAGGACCGACTACAATGAGCAGTTCTTC. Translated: CATSRGRTDYNEQFF.